This is a list of T cell receptor beta chains from one sample in a study of CD4 T cells in relation to SARS-CoV-2 and coronaviruses. Here immunoSEQ multiplex PCR was the method, and the copy in TCRdb shows in-frame clones only, minus some. Among approximately 39,000 clones, about three quarters were seen once, and the ten largest hold over 20%. Their recognized antigens are unknown. Sequences were obtained from memory CD4+ T cells from PBMCs, cultured in vitro. These receptors were collected from an adult with COVID-19. Each CDR3 is given with its conserved first and last residue. The D gene is left open where the match is weak. Not every row has a clone size; where given, it reads once, few, many or a size class.

D: NA; V: TRBV7-9; size: few; J: TRBJ1-2; DNA: TGTGCCAGCAGCCCTACAAGAAACTATGGCTACACCTTC; CDR3: CASSPTRNYGYTF
D: NA; V: TRBV5-4; size: NA; J: TRBJ2-7; DNA: TGTGCCACCAGACTCGGCGGCACCTACGAGCAGTACTTC; CDR3: CATRLGGTYEQYF
D: NA; V: TRBV29-1; size: NA; J: TRBJ1-2; DNA: TGCAGCGTTGGACAGGTCTATGGCTACACCTTC; CDR3: CSVGQVYGYTF
D: NA; V: TRBV2; size: NA; J: TRBJ1-3; DNA: TGTGCCAGCAGCCCGGAGACAGTAGGCTCTGGAAACACCATATATTTT; CDR3: CASSPETVGSGNTIYF
D: TRBD1; V: TRBV7-2; size: NA; J: TRBJ2-4; DNA: TGTGCCAGCAGCTTGGGACAGGGGGCCAAAAACATTCAGTACTTC; CDR3: CASSLGQGAKNIQYF
D: NA; V: TRBV20-1; size: NA; J: TRBJ2-3; DNA: TGCAGTGCTAGTGTTTCCGGGAGTGAAACAGATACGCAGTATTTT; CDR3: CSASVSGSETDTQYF
D: TRBD2; V: TRBV4-1; size: NA; J: TRBJ2-7; DNA: TGCGCCAGCAGCCCTACCCGACTAGCGGGAGGGCATAGCGAGCAGTACTTC; CDR3: CASSPTRLAGGHSEQYF
D: TRBD2; V: TRBV6-2/TRBV6-3; size: NA; J: TRBJ2-5; DNA: TGTGCCAGCAGTTACTCGACTAGCGCGACGCTTGGAGAGACCCAGTACTTC; CDR3: CASSYSTSATLGETQYF
D: TRBD2; V: TRBV10-3; size: NA; J: TRBJ2-5; DNA: TGTGCCATCAGTGAGGTGGGGCTAGCGGAAAGGATCCAAGAGACCCAGTACTTC; CDR3: CAISEVGLAERIQETQYF
D: NA; V: TRBV5-5; size: NA; J: TRBJ2-5; DNA: TGTGCCAGCAGCCACTTGGGAGGGGGCCAATACCAAGAGACCCAGTACTTC; CDR3: CASSHLGGGQYQETQYF
D: NA; V: TRBV18; size: NA; J: TRBJ1-1; DNA: TGTGCCAGCTCCCCAATCTTTCTTGGGCAGTTGAACACTGAAGCTTTCTTT; CDR3: CASSPIFLGQLNTEAFF